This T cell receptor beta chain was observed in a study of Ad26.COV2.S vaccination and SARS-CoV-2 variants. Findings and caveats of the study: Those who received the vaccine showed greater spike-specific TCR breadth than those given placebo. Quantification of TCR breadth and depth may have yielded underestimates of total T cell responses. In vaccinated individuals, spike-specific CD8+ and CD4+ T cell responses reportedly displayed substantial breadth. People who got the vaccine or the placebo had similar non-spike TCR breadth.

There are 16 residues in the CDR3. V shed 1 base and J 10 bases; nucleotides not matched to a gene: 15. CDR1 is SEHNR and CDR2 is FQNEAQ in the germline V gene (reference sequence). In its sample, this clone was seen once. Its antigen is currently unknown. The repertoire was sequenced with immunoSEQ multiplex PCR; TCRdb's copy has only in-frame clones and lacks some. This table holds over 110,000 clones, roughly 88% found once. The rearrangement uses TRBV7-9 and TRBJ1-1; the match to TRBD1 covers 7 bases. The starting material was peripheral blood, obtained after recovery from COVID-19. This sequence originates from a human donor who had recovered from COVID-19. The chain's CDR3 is CASSLGPPQGKGRAFF. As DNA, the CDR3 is TGTGCCAGCAGCTTAGGGCCCCCACAGGGGAAAGGTCGAGCTTTCTTT.